These 15 T cell receptor beta chains came from one sample sequenced in a study of blood T cell repertoires in COVID-19 (dated by TCRdb to about 2020). Library preparation was by the immunoSEQ multiplex PCR assay. TCRdb took this table from immuneACCESS and kept in-frame rearrangements with V and J called. Such tables lack part of the clones; where checked against another copy, unresolved V genes explain under half of the gap, and the rest is unexplained. This sample gives 150,000 to 200,000 clones in total; 80% to 90% of them show up just once. Around 3.3% of the sample comes from the top ten. Sequencing used peripheral blood. These receptors originate from a man in his 60s with acute or convalescent COVID-19.

J is TRBJ2-7 and V is TRBV4-3, with no clear D. CDR3 size: 14 residues. Trimming took off 4 bases at V and 2 bases at J, with 12 bases between the two ends. Germline assignment: CDR1 LGHNA and CDR2 YSLEER. CDR3 in amino acids: CASSPSGSAYEQYF. The CDR3 DNA follows: TGCGCCAGCAGCCCTTCAGGCTCCGCCTACGAGCAGTACTTC.

The rearrangement uses TRBV5-1 and TRBJ2-7; 11 bases map to TRBD2. The CDR3 spans 16 residues. Germline V lookup: CDR1 SGHRS, CDR2 YFSETQ. With V trimmed by 4 bases and J by 3 bases, 9 bases remained unmatched. The CDR3 protein is CASSPGLADGNYEQYF. CDR3 DNA: TGCGCCAGCAGCCCGGGACTAGCGGACGGCAACTACGAGCAGTACTTC.

The chain has TRBV27 and TRBJ2-1; a weak D match, TRBD2 (6 bases). CDR3 size: 15 residues. Per germline, CDR1 MNHEY and CDR2 SMNVEV (reference sequence). V was trimmed by 4 bases and J by 0 bases, leaving 10 bases between them. The CDR3 DNA reads TGTGCCAGCAGTTCCGGGGGAAGCTCCTACAATGAGCAGTTCTTC. It codes for CASSSGGSSYNEQFF.

This sequence joins TRBV7-9 and TRBJ1-3; D is possibly TRBD1 (5 bases). V was pared by 5 bases and J by 2 bases, with 16 bases between. This CDR3 has 16 amino acids. Germline loops: CDR1 SEHNR, CDR2 FQNEAQ (reference sequence). The CDR3 region is CASSPEPGVPGNTIYF. The CDR3 bases are TGTGCCAGCAGCCCCGAGCCGGGGGTGCCTGGAAACACCATATATTTT.

CDR3 region: CASSPALAEGRFF. The DNA for the CDR3 is TGTGCCAGCTCACCAGCCCTAGCGGAGGGGCGGTTCTTC. The chain carries TRBV18 and TRBJ2-1; 7 bases map to TRBD2. CDR3 length: 13 residues. CDR1 KGHSH and CDR2 LQKENI come from the germline V gene. V lost 2 bases and J lost 15; bases outside the gene matches: 10. Looking up the rest from reference TRBV18 and TRBJ2-1 gives the full variable domain: NAGVMQNPRHLVRRRGQEARLRCSPMKGHSHVYWYRQLPEEGLKFMVYLQKENIIDESGMPKERFSAEFPKEGPSILRIQQVVRGDSAAYFCASSPALAEGRFFGPGTRLTVL.

The CDR3 region has the DNA TGTGCCAGCAGCCGACTAGCGGGAGACGAGCAGTACTTC. Protein sequence: CASSRLAGDEQYF. The V and J genes are TRBV4-2 and TRBJ2-7, with 12 positions matching TRBD2. From germline, CDR1 is LGHNA and CDR2 YNFKEQ. The CDR3 spans 13 residues. Unmatched junction bases numbered 0, after V lost 4 bases and J lost 5 bases.

V gene TRBV15 combines with J gene TRBJ2-6; TRBD1 is a possible D gene (5 bases). CDR1 LNHNV and CDR2 YYDKDF come from the germline V gene (reference sequence). V was cut by 5 bases and J by 4 bases, with 15 bases left in between. The CDR3 covers 16 residues. CDR3 sequence reads: CATSSRRVSGANVLTF. The CDR3 coding sequence is TGTGCCACCAGCTCCCGCAGGGTGTCCGGGGCCAACGTCCTGACTTTC.

This chain uses TRBV2 with TRBJ2-1; 11 bases map to TRBD2. This CDR3 contains 13 residues. The junction had 0 bases not matched to a gene; V was cut back by 6 bases and J by 5 bases. Germline V gene data show CDR1 as SNHLY and CDR2 as FYNNEI. For the CDR3, the DNA is TGTGCCAGCAGGGGACTAGCGGACAATGAGCAGTTCTTC. It encodes CASRGLADNEQFF. The whole variable domain, filled in from reference TRBV2 and TRBJ2-1, reads EPEVTQTPSHQVTQMGQEVILRCVPISNHLYFYWYRQILGQKVEFLVSFYNNEISEKSEIFDDQFSVERPDGSNFTLKIRSTKLEDSAMYFCASRGLADNEQFFGPGTRLTVL.

The V gene is TRBV19, the J gene TRBJ1-5, with 7 bases identical to TRBD1. CDR3 length equals 14 residues. The V segment lost 4 bases and the J segment 6 bases; nucleotides outside the gene matches: 6. Germline V gene sequence: CDR1 LNHDA, CDR2 SQIVND (reference sequence). In DNA form, the CDR3 reads TGTGCCAGTAGTACTTATGGGGACAGTCAGCCCCAGCATTTT. As protein: CASSTYGDSQPQHF.

The V gene is TRBV7-9, the J gene TRBJ2-3; possibly TRBD2 for D (5 bases). The CDR3 has 13 amino acids. The germline CDR1 and CDR2 sequences are SEHNR and FQNEAQ (reference sequence). V dropped 7 bases and J dropped 5 bases, with 13 bases sitting between them. CDR3 amino acids: CASTPGAGDTQYF. CDR3 DNA: TGTGCCAGCACCCCAGGTGCGGGAGATACGCAGTATTTT.

This rearrangement joins TRBV3-1 (or the pseudogene TRBV3-2) to TRBJ2-5, with D maybe TRBD2 (5 bases). The CDR3 spans 12 residues. CDR1 is LGHDT, CDR2 YNNKEL, per germline (reference sequence). V dropped 6 bases and J dropped 5 bases, with 10 bases sitting between them. CDR3 DNA sequence: TGTGCCAGCAGAGGACTGGAGGAGACCCAGTACTTC. Its translation is CASRGLEETQYF.

This clone was recorded only once. The chain couples TRBV7-2 to TRBJ1-6, with 9 bases fitting TRBD1. The CDR3 has 16 amino acids. Germline loops: CDR1 SGHTA, CDR2 FQGNSA. The junction had 13 bases not matched to a gene; V was cut back by 7 bases and J by 9 bases. The CDR3 loop is CASISEPTGGSSPLHF. DNA for the CDR3: TGTGCCAGCATAAGCGAACCCACAGGGGGCTCTTCACCCCTCCACTTT. Looking up the rest from reference TRBV7-2 and TRBJ1-6 gives the full variable domain: GAGVSQSPSNKVTEKGKDVELRCDPISGHTALYWYRQSLGQGLEFLIYFQGNSAPDKSGLPSDRFSAERTGGSVSTLTIQRTQQEDSAVYLCASISEPTGGSSPLHFGNGTRLTVT.

The V and J genes are TRBV4-3 and TRBJ1-2; no reliable D call. V shed 4 bases and J shed 5 bases, with 11 bases lying between them. Germline assignment: CDR1 LGHNA and CDR2 YSLEER. CDR3 length equals 13 residues. Here the CDR3 reads CASSPSAGYGYTF. In DNA, the CDR3 is TGCGCCAGCAGCCCGAGCGCGGGGTATGGCTACACCTTC.

The J gene is TRBJ1-5, the V gene TRBV28; 7 bases match TRBD1. The germline V gene has CDR1 MDHEN and CDR2 SYDVKM. V shed 1 base and J 0 bases; nucleotides not matched to a gene: 12. The CDR3 spans 19 residues. CDR3 DNA: TGTGCCAGCAGTTTATCCCCCTGGACAGGACCTTATAGCAATCAGCCCCAGCATTTT. Translated, it gives CASSLSPWTGPYSNQPQHF. The full variable domain, its missing parts supplied by reference TRBV28 and TRBJ1-5, is DVKVTQSSRYLVKRTGEKVFLECVQDMDHENMFWYRQDPGLGLRLIYFSYDVKMKEKGDIPEGYSVSREKKERFSLILESASTNQTSMYLCASSLSPWTGPYSNQPQHFGDGTRLSIL.

This clone was recorded once. The chain recombines TRBV3-1 (or the pseudogene TRBV3-2) with TRBJ2-1; no clear D gene. V dropped 2 bases and J dropped 9 bases, with 14 bases sitting between them. The germline gives CDR1 LGHDT, CDR2 YNNKEL (reference sequence). This CDR3 comprises 14 residues. In DNA form, the CDR3 reads TGTGCCAGCAGCCAAAGTACTGGAGTTGTTGAGCAGTTCTTC. This codes for CASSQSTGVVEQFF.